This T cell receptor beta chain stems from a study of blood T cell repertoires in COVID-19. Profiling relied on immunoSEQ multiplex PCR, and the TCRdb table lists in-frame clones only, not all of them. The sample shows 100,000 to 150,000 clones, roughly 72% of them seen only once. Germline V gene sequence: CDR1 MNHEY, CDR2 SVGAGI. Trimming left V 4 bases short and J 7 bases short, with 19 bases between. The CDR3 contains 15 residues. The chain uses TRBV6-5 and TRBJ1-1; D is perhaps TRBD1 (6 bases). This clonotype was obtained from a man in his 60s with acute or convalescent COVID-19. Sequencing was carried out using peripheral blood. CDR3 nucleotide sequence: TGTGCCAGCAGTTCCCGTTTTGGGACACCAGATGAAGCTTTCTTT. This codes for CASSSRFGTPDEAFF.